The 28 T cell receptor beta chains given below trace back to one sample, sequenced in a study of blood T cell repertoires in COVID-19. The data were produced by immunoSEQ multiplex PCR, yet TCRdb's version contains in-frame clones alone and is incomplete. In the table there are 200,000 to 250,000 clones, 80% to 90% of which are singletons. Input material: peripheral blood. Receptor source: a man between 60 and 75 years old who had recovered from COVID-19.

In this sample, this clone turned up a few times. The sample contains more than one DNA sequence encoding this CDR3. The chain couples TRBV2 to TRBJ1-5; D perhaps matches TRBD1 (5 bases). CDR3 length equals 13 residues. Per germline, CDR1 SNHLY and CDR2 FYNNEI. Trimming pared 6 bases from V and 2 bases from J, leaving 8 bases between. The CDR3 region is CASSVQGNQPQHF. CDR3 DNA sequence: TGTGCCAGCAGCGTACAGGGCAATCAGCCCCAGCATTTT. The variable domain in full, with the rest retrieved from reference TRBV2 and TRBJ1-5, is EPEVTQTPSHQVTQMGQEVILRCVPISNHLYFYWYRQILGQKVEFLVSFYNNEISEKSEIFDDQFSVERPDGSNFTLKIRSTKLEDSAMYFCASSVQGNQPQHFGDGTRLSIL.

This chain connects TRBV5-1 to TRBJ2-5, with TRBD2 matching 7 bases. V was clipped by 2 bases and J by 3 bases; unmatched bases: 13. This CDR3 contains 17 residues. Germline V gives CDR1 SGHRS, CDR2 YFSETQ. Here the CDR3 DNA reads TGCGCCAGCAGCTTCCGACGGCGGGGGAAATCAGAAGAGACCCAGTACTTC. This encodes CASSFRRRGKSEETQYF.

The J gene is TRBJ1-4, the V gene TRBV19, with D possibly being TRBD1 (6 bases). CDR1 and CDR2 from the germline V gene are LNHDA and SQIVND (reference sequence). The CDR3 length is 13 residues. Trimming shortened V by 11 bases and J by 4 bases, and 14 bases separated the two germline ends. CDR3 in DNA: TGTGCCTGCGCCAGGGGTTTTAATGAAAAACTGTTTTTT. It yields the protein CACARGFNEKLFF.

The rearrangement uses TRBV3-1 (or the pseudogene TRBV3-2) and TRBJ2-1; 11 bases agree with TRBD2. The germline CDR1 and CDR2 sequences are LGHDT and YNNKEL (reference sequence). J gave up 7 bases and V 1 base, and 6 bases lay outside the gene matches. The CDR3 runs to 16 residues. This CDR3 reads CASSQAGLAGGNEQFF. The CDR3 coding sequence is TGTGCCAGCAGCCAAGCCGGGCTAGCGGGAGGTAATGAGCAGTTCTTC.

V and J are TRBV5-6 and TRBJ1-4; 8 bases line up with TRBD1. CDR3 size: 14 residues. The germline V gene encodes CDR1 SGHDT and CDR2 YYEEEE. After removal of 0 bases from V and 7 bases from J, the junction contained 2 bases not matched to a gene. The CDR3 spells CASSLAGGVEKLFF. The CDR3 DNA is TGTGCCAGCAGCTTGGCAGGGGGCGTTGAAAAACTGTTTTTT.

The genes are TRBV3-1 (or the pseudogene TRBV3-2) and TRBJ2-7, with TRBD2 as a possible D gene (6 bases). Between the trimmed V and J ends, which lost 2 bases and 3 bases, there was a span of 8 bases. The length of the CDR3 is 13 residues. Per germline, CDR1 LGHDT and CDR2 YNNKEL (reference sequence). The CDR3 nucleotides are TGTGCCAGCAGCCAATCCGGGGGCTACGAGCAGTACTTC. It codes for CASSQSGGYEQYF.

The CDR3 spells CASSPWDRNNYGYTF. DNA of the CDR3: TGTGCCAGTAGTCCTTGGGACAGAAATAACTATGGCTACACCTTC. The rearrangement joins TRBV19 to TRBJ1-2; 7 bases agree with TRBD1. Germline V gene sequence: CDR1 LNHDA, CDR2 SQIVND (reference sequence). CDR3 size: 15 residues. Trimming took 5 bases from V and 1 from J; bases not matched to a gene: 7. The full variable domain, its missing parts supplied by reference TRBV19 and TRBJ1-2, is DGGITQSPKYLFRKEGQNVTLSCEQNLNHDAMYWYRQDPGQGLRLIYYSQIVNDFQKGDIAEGYSVSREKKESFPLTVTSAQKNPTAFYLCASSPWDRNNYGYTFGSGTRLTVV.

The rearrangement joins TRBV7-2 to TRBJ1-3, with a tentative D call TRBD1 (5 bases). The CDR3 consists of 16 residues. The germline V and J ends were trimmed by 5 bases and 1 base, with 15 bases remaining between them. CDR1 SGHTA and CDR2 FQGNSA come from the germline V gene. CDR3 residues: CASSPTRGVSGNTIYF. The CDR3 DNA reads TGTGCCAGCAGCCCCACCCGGGGGGTATCTGGAAACACCATATATTTT.

Written as DNA, the CDR3 is TGTGCCTGGAGTACGGGGACAGCGAATGGCTACACCTTC. Its translation: CAWSTGTANGYTF. The V call is TRBV30, the J call TRBJ1-2; TRBD1 matches 7 bases. J lost 6 bases, V lost 2 bases, and 6 bases had no gene match. CDR1 and CDR2 (germline): GTSNPN, SVGIG (reference sequence). The CDR3 runs to 13 residues.

This clone was detected once. This sequence joins TRBV4-3 and TRBJ1-2, with 10 bases that match TRBD1. Germline V gene sequence: CDR1 LGHNA, CDR2 YSLEER. This CDR3 region has 16 residues. The J segment lost 6 bases and the V segment lost 0 bases, leaving 7 bases of the junction unmatched. The CDR3, as DNA: TGCGCCAGCAGCCAAGATCCCCCCGGGACAGGGGATGGCTACACCTTC. Encoded protein: CASSQDPPGTGDGYTF.

This clone was picked up a small number of times. The gene calls are TRBV5-1 and TRBJ2-1; 10 bases are shared with TRBD1. In germline, CDR1 is SGHRS, CDR2 YFSETQ. V lost 4 bases, J lost 4 bases, and 5 bases stayed unmatched. This CDR3 comprises 15 residues. The CDR3 is CASSKDRGFYNEQFF. The CDR3 nucleotides are TGCGCCAGCAGCAAGGACAGGGGGTTTTACAATGAGCAGTTCTTC.

This chain links TRBV19 with TRBJ2-7; a weak D match, TRBD1 (5 bases). The CDR3 loop spans 17 amino acids. Germline CDR1 is LNHDA and CDR2 is SQIVND (reference sequence). Trimming removed 3 bases at V and 5 bases at J, with 23 bases between. DNA of the CDR3: TGTGCCAGTAGTATGGGGCCCCATGGACGGAGACTCCACGAGCAGTACTTC. Residues: CASSMGPHGRRLHEQYF. Variable domain in full (rest from reference TRBV19 and TRBJ2-7): DGGITQSPKYLFRKEGQNVTLSCEQNLNHDAMYWYRQDPGQGLRLIYYSQIVNDFQKGDIAEGYSVSREKKESFPLTVTSAQKNPTAFYLCASSMGPHGRRLHEQYFGPGTRLTVT.

V gene TRBV4-3 combines with J gene TRBJ1-4; TRBD1 aligns across 8 bases. This CDR3 is built from 16 residues. Germline-derived CDR1 and CDR2 are LGHNA and YSLEER. Germline trimming cut 0 bases from V and 8 bases from J; bases unmatched to any gene: 8. The CDR3 protein is CASSQDETGGREKLFF. The DNA for the CDR3 is TGCGCCAGCAGCCAAGATGAAACAGGGGGACGGGAAAAACTGTTTTTT.

The chain couples TRBV28 to TRBJ2-7; 9 bases match TRBD1. V shed 6 bases and J 6 bases; nucleotides not matched to a gene: 9. Germline loops: CDR1 MDHEN, CDR2 SYDVKM. The CDR3 contains 14 residues. CDR3 loop: CASSQSGTGFEQYF. As DNA, the CDR3 is TGTGCCAGCAGCCAGTCCGGGACAGGGTTCGAGCAGTACTTC.

The V gene is TRBV6-1, the J gene TRBJ1-2; TRBD1 matches at 9 bases. CDR3 size: 16 residues. V shed 6 bases and J 2 bases; nucleotides not matched to a gene: 10. Germline CDR1 is MNHNS and CDR2 is SASEGT. In nucleotides, the CDR3 is TGTGCCAGCAGCGAATTTACAGGGGGCCAGAACTATGGCTACACCTTC. Translating it yields CASSEFTGGQNYGYTF.

The V gene is TRBV5-5, the J gene TRBJ1-2; 10 bases line up with TRBD1. Trimming removed 4 bases from V and 4 bases from J; junction bases left unmatched: 10. CDR3 length: 16 amino acids. The V gene's germline CDR1 is SGHKS and CDR2 YYEKEE (reference sequence). In DNA, the CDR3 is TGTGCCAGCAGCGCCGGAGGACAGGGGGTTATCTATGGCTACACCTTC. Translation gives CASSAGGQGVIYGYTF. The full variable domain, completed using reference TRBV5-5 and TRBJ1-2, is DAGVTQSPTHLIKTRGQQVTLRCSPISGHKSVSWYQQVLGQGPQFIFQYYEKEERGRGNFPDRFSARQFPNYSSELNVNALLLGDSALYLCASSAGGQGVIYGYTFGSGTRLTVV.

This clone showed up just once. The V call is TRBV2, the J call TRBJ2-7; D is unresolved. The CDR3 runs 12 residues. The germline V gene encodes CDR1 SNHLY and CDR2 FYNNEI. The V gene lost 5 bases and the J gene lost 4 bases, with 9 bases spanning the gap. CDR3 protein: CASSRSRYEQYF. CDR3 coding DNA: TGTGCCAGCAGTCGCTCTAGATACGAGCAGTACTTC.

This chain connects TRBV20-1 to TRBJ2-3; D might be TRBD2 (6 bases). The V gene lost 3 bases and the J gene lost 0 bases, with 10 bases spanning the gap. Germline CDR1 reads DFQATT; CDR2 reads SNEGSKA (reference sequence). The CDR3 runs 14 residues. The CDR3 loop is CSASRAGSTDTQYF. In nucleotides, the CDR3 is TGCAGTGCTAGTCGCGCGGGGAGCACAGATACGCAGTATTTT.

This chain uses TRBV7-8 with TRBJ1-6; 8 nucleotides line up with TRBD1. Germline-derived CDR1 and CDR2 are SGHVS and FQNEAQ. The ends lost 3 bases at V and 9 bases at J; junction bases unmatched: 7. The CDR3 contains 15 residues. The CDR3 sequence is CASSLSDRGRSPLHF. The CDR3 region has the DNA TGTGCCAGCAGCTTGTCCGACAGGGGCCGTTCACCCCTCCACTTT.

This clone appeared a single time. The chain couples TRBV18 to TRBJ2-1; D possibly corresponds to TRBD2 (6 bases). V gave up 2 bases and J gave up 0 bases, with 8 bases separating them. The CDR3 loop spans 15 amino acids. The germline V gene has CDR1 KGHSH and CDR2 LQKENI. CDR3 loop: CASSPGTDSYNEQFF. The CDR3 coding sequence is TGTGCCAGCTCACCAGGGACTGACTCCTACAATGAGCAGTTCTTC.

This clone has only one observation. V usage is TRBV7-9 and J usage is TRBJ1-5, with 9 bases matching TRBD1. This CDR3 region has 16 residues. Germline loops: CDR1 SEHNR, CDR2 FQNEAQ (reference sequence). The V gene end was trimmed by 4 bases and the J gene end by 6 bases; junction bases not matched to a gene: 10. The CDR3 here is CASSSNRDRGSQPQHF. The CDR3 DNA reads as TGTGCCAGCAGCTCGAACCGTGACAGGGGGAGTCAGCCCCAGCATTTT.

The V and J genes are TRBV7-3 and TRBJ2-2; 9 bases match TRBD1. The germline gives CDR1 SGHTA, CDR2 FQGTGA. V gave up 4 bases and J gave up 2 bases; unmatched junction bases: 5. The CDR3 has 16 amino acids. The CDR3 loop reads CASSSRDRVNTGELFF. CDR3 in DNA: TGTGCCAGCAGCTCCCGGGACAGGGTCAACACCGGGGAGCTGTTTTTT.

The chain has TRBV7-9 and TRBJ2-4; 7 positions agree with TRBD1. Looked up from germline, CDR1 is SEHNR and CDR2 is FQNEAQ (reference sequence). J gave up 8 bases and V 7 bases, and 14 bases lay outside the gene matches. The CDR3 length is 15 residues. The CDR3 nucleotides are TGTGCCAGCACCTCAGACAGGGAAGGATGGGACATTCAGTACTTC. Translating gives CASTSDREGWDIQYF.

This clone appeared a single time. The rearrangement uses TRBV7-9 and TRBJ1-1; no firm D call. Per the germline V gene, CDR1 is SEHNR and CDR2 is FQNEAQ (reference sequence). The CDR3 has 12 amino acids. V gave up 8 bases and J gave up 2 bases, with 9 bases separating them. The CDR3 here is CASGRGNTEAFF. In DNA form, the CDR3 reads TGTGCCAGCGGTCGAGGTAACACTGAAGCTTTCTTT.

This clone was found a few times. V gene TRBV10-3 combines with J gene TRBJ1-4; TRBD1 aligns across 10 bases. V trimming: 5 bases; J trimming: 6 bases; junction bases outside the gene matches: 9. CDR1 and CDR2 from the germline V gene are ENHRY and SYGVKD. This CDR3 contains 16 residues. The DNA of the CDR3 is TGTGCCATCAGTCCCAGGCGTGGGACAGGGGATGAAAAACTGTTTTTT. It yields the protein CAISPRRGTGDEKLFF.

This clone has a handful of counts. The chain recombines TRBV7-2 with TRBJ1-4; 8 bases fit TRBD1. This CDR3 spans 14 amino acids. Looked up from germline, CDR1 is SGHTA and CDR2 is FQGNSA. The V segment lost 11 bases and the J segment 4 bases; nucleotides outside the gene matches: 9. The CDR3 reads CAGGTGGFNEKLFF. The CDR3 DNA reads as TGTGCCGGCGGAACAGGGGGTTTTAATGAAAAACTGTTTTTT. The entire variable domain, with the rest obtained from reference TRBV7-2 and TRBJ1-4, is as follows: GAGVSQSPSNKVTEKGKDVELRCDPISGHTALYWYRQSLGQGLEFLIYFQGNSAPDKSGLPSDRFSAERTGGSVSTLTIQRTQQEDSAVYLCAGGTGGFNEKLFFGSGTQLSVL.

The rearrangement uses TRBV7-8 and TRBJ2-7, with 10 nucleotides matching TRBD1. The CDR3 has 17 residues. The V and J ends lost 0 bases and 2 bases, in that order; junction bases with no gene match: 7. The V gene's germline CDR1 is SGHVS and CDR2 FQNEAQ. The CDR3 sequence is CASSLADSGTGAYEQYF. CDR3 coding DNA: TGTGCCAGCAGCTTAGCCGATTCCGGGACAGGGGCCTACGAGCAGTACTTC.

This chain joins TRBV30 and TRBJ2-3; perhaps TRBD2 as D (5 bases). Germline assignment: CDR1 GTSNPN and CDR2 SVGIG (reference sequence). The CDR3 sequence is 14 residues long. V lost 4 bases, J lost 6 bases, and 17 bases lay in between. The CDR3 DNA is TGTGCCTGGATGAGGCGGCTAGCTGGGGATACGCAGTATTTT. Translating it yields CAWMRRLAGDTQYF.